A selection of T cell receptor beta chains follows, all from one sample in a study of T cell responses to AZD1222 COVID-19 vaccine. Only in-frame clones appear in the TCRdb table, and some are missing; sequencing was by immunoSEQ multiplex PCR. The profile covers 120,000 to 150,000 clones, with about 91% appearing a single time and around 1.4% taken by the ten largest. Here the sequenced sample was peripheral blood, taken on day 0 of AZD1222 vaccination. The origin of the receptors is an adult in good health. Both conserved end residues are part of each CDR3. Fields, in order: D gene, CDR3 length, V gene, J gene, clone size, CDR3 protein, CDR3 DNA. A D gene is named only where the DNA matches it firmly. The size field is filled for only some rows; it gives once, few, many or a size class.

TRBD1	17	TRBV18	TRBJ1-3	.	CASSHTRTGNSGNTIYF	TGTGCCAGCTCACATACGAGGACAGGGAACTCTGGAAACACCATATATTTT
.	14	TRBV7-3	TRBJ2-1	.	CASSLTGGYNEQFF	TGTGCCAGCAGCTTAACAGGGGGCTACAATGAGCAGTTCTTC
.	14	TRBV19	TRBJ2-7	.	CASSTTYVGYEQYF	TGTGCCAGTAGTACAACATACGTCGGTTACGAGCAGTACTTC
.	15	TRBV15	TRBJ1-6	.	CATSRGPDDNSPLHF	TGTGCCACCAGCAGAGGCCCGGACGATAATTCACCCCTCCACTTT
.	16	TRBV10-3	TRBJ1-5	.	CAISESGAFSNQPQHF	TGTGCCATCAGTGAGTCAGGTGCATTTAGCAATCAGCCCCAGCATTTT
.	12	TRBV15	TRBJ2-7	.	CATSRDTGEQYF	TGTGCCACCAGCAGAGATACGGGCGAGCAGTACTTC
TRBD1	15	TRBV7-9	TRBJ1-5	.	CASSTDRGQYQPQHF	TGTGCCAGCAGCACGGACAGGGGGCAGTATCAGCCCCAGCATTTT
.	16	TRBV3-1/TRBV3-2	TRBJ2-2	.	CASSLESERDTGELFF	TGTGCCAGCAGCCTGGAATCGGAACGGGACACCGGGGAGCTGTTTTTT
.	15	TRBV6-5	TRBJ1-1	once	CASSSTQGLGTEAFF	TGTGCCAGCAGTTCCACACAGGGTTTGGGCACTGAAGCTTTCTTT
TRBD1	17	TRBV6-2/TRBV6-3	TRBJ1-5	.	CASSKNTRDRFNQPQHF	TGTGCCAGCAGCAAAAACACCCGGGACAGGTTCAATCAGCCCCAGCATTTT
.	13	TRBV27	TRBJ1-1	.	CASSWQMNTEAFF	TGTGCCAGCAGTTGGCAGATGAACACTGAAGCTTTCTTT
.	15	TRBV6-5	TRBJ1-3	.	CASSYSRQAGNTIYF	TGTGCCAGCAGTTACTCGAGGCAGGCGGGAAACACCATATATTTT
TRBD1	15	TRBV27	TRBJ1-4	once	CASSLYSRDREKLFF	TGTGCCAGCAGTTTATACTCCCGGGACAGGGAAAAACTGTTTTTT
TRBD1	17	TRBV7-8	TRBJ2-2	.	CASSPTGQGMNTGELFF	TGTGCCAGCAGCCCTACCGGACAGGGGATGAACACCGGGGAGCTGTTTTTT
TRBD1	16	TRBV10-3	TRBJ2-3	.	CAISPKGTGDTDTQYF	TGTGCCATCAGCCCGAAGGGGACAGGAGACACAGATACGCAGTATTTT
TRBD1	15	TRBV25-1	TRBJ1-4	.	CASSKWGTGNEKLFF	TGTGCCAGCAGTAAATGGGGGACAGGGAATGAAAAACTGTTTTTT
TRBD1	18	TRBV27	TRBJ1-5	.	CASSLSFGQGARSQPQHF	TGTGCCAGCAGTTTATCTTTTGGACAGGGGGCGCGGAGTCAGCCCCAGCATTTT
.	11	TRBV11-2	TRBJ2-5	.	CASSPKETQYF	TGTGCCAGCAGCCCGAAAGAGACCCAGTACTTC
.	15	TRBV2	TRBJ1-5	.	CASSTAKAGVISQHF	TGTGCCAGCAGTACCGCTAAAGCGGGGGTTATATCCCAGCATTTT
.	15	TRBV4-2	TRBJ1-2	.	CASSQDVGTNYGYTF	TGTGCCAGCAGCCAAGATGTAGGCACCAACTATGGCTACACCTTC
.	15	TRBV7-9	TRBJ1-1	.	CASSQLRRVNTEAFF	TGTGCCAGCAGCCAATTGAGACGGGTGAACACTGAAGCTTTCTTT
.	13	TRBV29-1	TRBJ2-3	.	CSVAGRAVDTQYF	TGCAGCGTTGCGGGCAGGGCAGTAGATACGCAGTATTTT
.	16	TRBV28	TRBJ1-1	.	CASSLLAGKDRTEAFF	TGTGCCAGCAGTTTGTTGGCAGGGAAGGATCGTACTGAAGCTTTCTTT
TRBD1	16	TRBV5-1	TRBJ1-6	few	CASSSTGTGGDSPLHF	TGCGCCAGCAGCTCGACCGGGACAGGGGGAGATTCACCCCTCCACTTT
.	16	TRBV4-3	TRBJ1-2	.	CASSQDLVRANYGYTF	TGCGCCAGCAGCCAGGACCTTGTACGGGCTAACTATGGCTACACCTTC